This TCR beta chain is drawn from a study of T-cell memory formation after mild COVID-19. At the level of the study: In these data, TCR clusters were largely donor specific.

TCRdb re-called the 5' RACE reads with MiXCR, one entry per CDR3 protein. The sample includes some 180,000 distinct CDR3 sequences, 15% to 20% seen only once; the top ten take 3.9%. Trimming took off 4 bases at V and 4 bases at J, with 6 bases between the two ends. The CDR3 is made up of 12 amino acids. CDR1 SGHAT and CDR2 FQNNGV come from the germline V gene. The clonotype was recovered from a man younger than 30 who had mild COVID-19 (a few samples of this study predate the infection). Cell type and time point are not known. The V and J genes are TRBV11-2 and TRBJ2-3; no reliable D call. Material for sequencing was PBMCs or a T cell subset sorted from them (not recorded which). This CDR3 reads CASSWIPDTQYF. The CDR3 DNA follows: TGTGCCAGCAGCTGGATCCCAGATACGCAGTATTTT.